Given below is one T cell receptor beta chain in context. This clonotype was picked up many times. Its antigen remains unidentified. Within one base of it there is no much larger clone, and no base qualities were kept. Sorted-subset TCR libraries were prepared from under 1.1 million sorted CD4+ or CD8+ T cells. Peripheral blood was subjected to Ficoll-Hypaque density gradient centrifugation to isolate PBMCs, which were then cryopreserved in liquid nitrogen. The study also sequenced paired sorted CD4+ and CD8+ subsets from healthy controls, HAM/TSP patients and MS patients. To synthesize cDNA, template-switch 5'RACE was performed with a primer carrying a 10-nucleotide random unique molecular identifier so that each TCR transcript was tagged. Every sequencing run yielded over 170 million TCR-beta sequences covering 15-18 subjects. The RNeasy kit was used to extract total RNA. The KAPA Real-time Library Amplification kit was used to amplify TCR-beta VDJ regions with primers targeting the TCR constant region and the 5'RACE anchor. Sample indexes and Illumina adaptors were added in a first PCR, after which library yield was increased in a second PCR. After purification with Ampure beads, the TCR product of roughly 650 bp was size-selected on a 2% E-gel SizeSelection system. Before pooling, libraries had their quality checked on a Bioanalyzer, their concentration measured with Qubit, and their quantity determined with the Kapa Library Quantification kit. An Illumina HiSeq 2500 sequenced the libraries paired-end 2 x 150 bp. To increase sequence diversity, 25-30% phiX was spiked into each library pool. The paper's data handling went like this. Quality-filtered reads were processed with the UMI-based MiGEC pipeline, which removed over 85% of raw TCR sequences during error correction. VDJ genes were aligned to IMGT germline references, and clonotypes were defined by unique CDR3 amino acid sequence plus V-J genes. Clonal expansion, Shannon diversity and CDR3 relatedness were evaluated with VDJtools (CalcPairwiseDistances, ClusterSamples), while phylogenetic trees were built in CLCbio workbench. Clones with at least 8 unique UMIs were defined as expanded, with this threshold being based on coefficient-of-variation modelling across technical triplicates. The raw public reads went through TCRdb reprocessing: fastp at Q25, MiXCR clone calling, in-frame beta chains kept. Under each unique CDR3 protein, matching rows form one entry showing the most common genes and DNA. TCRdb, not the original authors, processed these V and J calls. This sample gives 35,000 to 40,000 distinct CDR3 sequences in total; roughly 12% of them show up just once. The ten largest clonotypes hold roughly 4% of the sample.

Via the germline V gene, CDR1 is KGHSH and CDR2 LQKENI. There are 16 amino acids in the CDR3, from cysteine to phenylalanine inclusive. Only the CDR3 region is kept as DNA, spanning 48 bases read in frame from base 1. Trimming at the junction amounts to 3 bases on V and 0 bases on J, and the germline ends lie 12 bases apart. The data belong to a study of neurological immune-mediated disorders (dated by TCRdb to about 2019). As for the study more broadly: Peripheral blood TCR-beta repertoires from HTLV-I-associated myelopathy (HAM/TSP) patients, multiple sclerosis patients and healthy controls were compared by UMI-based sequencing. Alongside PBMC samples, the set of 80 to 130 TCR-beta libraries contained longitudinal samples, technical triplicates, and paired CD4+ and CD8+ T-cell subsets that had been sorted. The cohort was made up of 68 subjects, consisting of 15 or so HAM/TSP patients, some 34 multiple sclerosis patients and around 20 healthy controls.

Broader findings and caveats from the paper: TCR clonal expansion was highest in HAM/TSP patients and lowest in MS patients, with MS patients falling below even healthy controls. Across subjects, expanded clones never shared an identical CDR3 amino acid sequence, which suggests that the TCR-beta repertoires in every group were private.

The source of this sequence is a woman in her twenties or thirties with HTLV-1-associated myelopathy (HAM/TSP). Sequenced sample: CD4+ T cells from blood. The rearrangement combines TRBV18 with TRBJ1-5; the D gene identity is not certain. This receptor has the CDR3 CASSPKSRNSNQPQHF. The nucleotide sequence is given as TGTGCCAGCTCACCCAAAAGCAGGAATAGCAATCAGCCCCAGCATTTT.